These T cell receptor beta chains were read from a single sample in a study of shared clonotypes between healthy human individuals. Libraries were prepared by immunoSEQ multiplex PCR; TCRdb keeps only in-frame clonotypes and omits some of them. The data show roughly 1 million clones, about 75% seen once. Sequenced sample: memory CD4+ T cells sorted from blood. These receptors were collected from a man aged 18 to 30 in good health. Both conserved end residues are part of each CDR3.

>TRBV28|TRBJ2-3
CASSFTGTATDTQYF
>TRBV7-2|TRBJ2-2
CASSGTSGNTGELFF
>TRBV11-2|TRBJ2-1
CASSSEGRVSYNEQFF
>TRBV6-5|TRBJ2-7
CASSRGKAGAYEQYF
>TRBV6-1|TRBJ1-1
CASSEGRGKTEAFF
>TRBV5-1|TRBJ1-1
CASSFGQGMNTEAFF
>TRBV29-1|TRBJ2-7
CSVEGLNYEQYF
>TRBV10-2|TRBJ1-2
CASSIDGLYGYTF
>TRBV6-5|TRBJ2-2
CASKDTGELFF
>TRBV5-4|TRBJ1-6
CASSPDVGVYSPLHF
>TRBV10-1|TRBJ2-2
CASSDPSRGTGELFF
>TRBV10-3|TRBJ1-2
CAISDLQDNGYTF
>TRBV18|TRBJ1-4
CASSPERGDEKLFF
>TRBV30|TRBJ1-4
CAWSLTGSPGLFF
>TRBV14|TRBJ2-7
CASSRVTGEQYF
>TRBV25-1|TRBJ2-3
CASSGWAMTGGSADTQYF
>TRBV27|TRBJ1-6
CASRRLWDRTGGDNSPLHF
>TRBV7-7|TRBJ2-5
CASSFRKWETQYF
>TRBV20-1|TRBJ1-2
CSATDSYGYTF